These 27 T cell receptor beta chains were all obtained from the same sample, sequenced in a study of T cell repertoires in cytomegalovirus infection. In TCRdb, the reads were re-called with MiXCR into one record per CDR3 protein. The sample yields roughly 860,000 distinct CDR3 sequences, around a third seen once. For these TCRs, the target antigens are not known. Sequencing was performed on cultured CD8+ T cells from PBMCs, taken from culture after CMV antigen stimulation. Receptors originate from a human donor in good health (CMV status not recorded). Some clones in this sample may be carry-over from other donors' samples.

This clonotype was counted at least ten times. The V gene is TRBV7-6, the J gene TRBJ2-7; 12 nucleotides line up with TRBD1. This CDR3 region has 15 residues. V trimming: 5 bases; J trimming: 6 bases; junction bases outside the gene matches: 8. CDR1 is SGHVS and CDR2 is FNYEAQ in the germline V gene. The CDR3 nucleotides read TGTGCCAGCAGCCCACCGGGACAGGGGGCAGTCGAGCAGTACTTC. It codes for CASSPPGQGAVEQYF.

This clonotype has only a few counts. This rearrangement joins TRBV12-3 or TRBV12-4 to TRBJ1-1, with D perhaps TRBD1 (5 bases). The CDR3 runs to 13 residues. The V end was cut by 7 bases, the J end by 3 bases, with 12 bases between. The CDR3 reads CASKQGGHTEAFF. The CDR3 DNA sequence: TGTGCCAGCAAGCAGGGAGGTCACACTGAAGCTTTCTTT.

A few counts support this clonotype. The chain recombines TRBV7-9 with TRBJ2-3; D perhaps matches TRBD1 (6 bases). The CDR3 has 17 residues. Germline-derived CDR1 and CDR2 are SEHNR and FQNEAQ (reference sequence). V was clipped by 5 bases and J by 1 base, with 19 bases between them. The CDR3 DNA is TGTGCCAGCAGCGCCCGGGACAAGTGGTTTGGCACAGATACGCAGTATTTT. Amino acids: CASSARDKWFGTDTQYF.

The chain uses TRBV12-3 or TRBV12-4 and TRBJ2-7, with D possibly TRBD1 on 6 matching bases. The CDR3 runs to 15 residues. V gave up 5 bases and J gave up 1 base, with 15 bases separating them. CDR3 nucleotides: TGTGCCAGCAGTCCCACAGGGTCGGGGTCCTACGAGCAGTACGTC. It translates to CASSPTGSGSYEQYV.

This chain links TRBV7-9 with TRBJ2-7, with TRBD2 matching 9 bases. Losses at the gene ends were 3 bases for V and 3 bases for J; bases not matched to a gene: 0. The CDR3 has 13 amino acids. The V gene's germline CDR1 is SEHNR and CDR2 FQNEAQ (reference sequence). The CDR3 nucleotides are TGTGCCAGCAGCTTGCGGGGGGGCTACGAGCAGTACTTC. As protein: CASSLRGGYEQYF.

This clonotype was counted between two and nine times. The chain has TRBV2 and TRBJ1-1, with a weak D call TRBD1 (6 bases). The length of the CDR3 is 17 residues. Germline V CDR1 and CDR2: SNHLY, FYNNEI. Trimming cost V 4 bases and J 1 base, with 19 bases left between them. The CDR3 reads CASSGDPFTGTNTEAFF. Written as DNA, the CDR3 is TGTGCCAGCAGTGGCGACCCTTTTACAGGGACGAACACTGAAGCTTTCTTT.

This clonotype was seen a handful of times. The rearrangement links TRBV7-2 to TRBJ2-7; TRBD1 matches 7 bases. V dropped 4 bases and J dropped 5; count of bases not matched to a gene: 8. The germline gives CDR1 SGHTA, CDR2 FQGNSA. This CDR3 region has 14 residues. In nucleotides, the CDR3 is TGTGCCAGCAGCTCCTTGGGACAGAAAGACGAGCAGTACGTC. Its protein product is CASSSLGQKDEQYV.

This sequence joins TRBV6-1 and TRBJ2-1, with 10 bases lining up with TRBD2. Germline CDR1 and CDR2: MNHNS and SASEGT. V was clipped by 3 bases and J by 3 bases; unmatched bases: 5. CDR3 length: 16 residues. In nucleotides, the CDR3 is TGTGCCAGCAGTGAGAGCGGGGGGGCCATCTACAATGAGCAGTTCTTC. The encoded protein is CASSESGGAIYNEQFF.

This clonotype appeared a few times. The chain is built from TRBV7-6 and TRBJ2-1; TRBD1 matches at 8 bases. This CDR3 comprises 15 residues. Germline V gene data show CDR1 as SGHVS and CDR2 as FNYEAQ. Trimming removed 5 bases from V and 1 base from J; junction bases left unmatched: 4. CDR3 in amino acids: CASSERQGSYNEQFF. As DNA, the CDR3 is TGTGCCAGCAGCGAGAGACAGGGGTCCTACAATGAGCAGTTCTTC.

About this clonotype itself: An end of the junction does not agree with germline; a read error may underlie this. The chain carries TRBV5-1 and TRBJ1-2, with D possibly matching TRBD1 (5 bases). The CDR3 contains 14 residues. Germline V gene sequence: CDR1 SGHRS, CDR2 YFSETQ. The CDR3 DNA follows: TGCGCCAGCAGTGGGATGACAGCTTATTATGACTACACCTTC. It encodes CASSGMTAYYDYTF. The variable domain in full, completed from reference TRBV5-1 and TRBJ1-2, reads KAGVTQTPRYLIKTRGQQVTLSCSPISGHRSVSWYQQTPGQGLQFLFEYFSETQRNKGNFPGRFSGRQFSNSRSEMNVSTLELGDSALYLCASSGMTAYYDYTFGSGTRLTVV.

This clonotype was found a few times. This sequence joins TRBV9 and TRBJ2-7; possible D gene TRBD2, 6 bases. Trimming shortened V by 0 bases and J by 2 bases, and 15 bases separated the two germline ends. The CDR3 runs to 16 residues. The germline CDR1 and CDR2 sequences are SGDLS and YYNGEE. The CDR3 DNA reads TGTGCCAGCAGCGTAGAATCGGGACTGGGGCCCTACGAGCAGTACTTC. It encodes CASSVESGLGPYEQYF. The full variable domain, in which reference TRBV9 and TRBJ2-7 provide the parts outside the CDR3, is DSGVTQTPKHLITATGQRVTLRCSPRSGDLSVYWYQQSLDQGLQFLIQYYNGEERAKGNILERFSAQQFPDLHSELNLSSLELGDSALYFCASSVESGLGPYEQYFGPGTRLTVT.

The rearrangement uses TRBV4-1 and TRBJ2-7, with D possibly TRBD1 on 6 matching bases. Per germline, CDR1 MGHRA and CDR2 YSYEKL. Trimming stripped 0 bases from V and 2 bases from J, with 8 bases between. This CDR3 spans 14 amino acids. The chain's CDR3 is CASSQEDRPYEQYF. Written as DNA, the CDR3 is TGCGCCAGCAGCCAAGAGGACAGACCCTACGAGCAGTACTTC.

CDR3 loop: CASSDPVDGYTF. CDR3 nucleotide sequence: TGTGCCAGCAGTGATCCGGTCGATGGCTACACCTTC. The chain joins TRBV6-1 to TRBJ1-2, with unresolved D. The CDR3 loop spans 12 amino acids. In germline, CDR1 is MNHNS, CDR2 SASEGT. V gave up 3 bases and J gave up 6 bases, with 8 bases separating them.

The count of this clonotype is one. The CDR3 bases are TGCGCCAGCAGCCATAGCGGGGGGGACTACCCACAAGATACGCAGTATTTT. This codes for CASSHSGGDYPQDTQYF. The chain couples TRBV5-1 to TRBJ2-3; 11 bases agree with TRBD2. The junction had 12 bases not matched to a gene; V was cut back by 4 bases and J by 5 bases. In germline, CDR1 is SGHRS, CDR2 YFSETQ. The CDR3 sequence is 17 residues long.

This chain uses TRBV6-6 with TRBJ2-7, with TRBD2 as a possible D gene (5 bases). The CDR3 sequence is 13 residues long. V lost 10 bases to trimming and J lost 0 bases, with 13 bases between them. Germline CDR1 and CDR2: MNHNY and SVGAGI (reference sequence). The CDR3 nucleotides read TGTGCCACCTCACCGGGGAGCTCCTACGAGCAGTACTTC. It is translated as CATSPGSSYEQYF.

This rearrangement joins TRBV27 to TRBJ2-2; a possible D gene is TRBD1 (5 bases). This CDR3 has 14 amino acids. In germline, CDR1 is MNHEY, CDR2 SMNVEV (reference sequence). Trimming took 6 bases from V and 3 from J, leaving 11 bases between them. CDR3 amino acids: CASSHRRYTGELFF. Here the CDR3 DNA reads TGTGCCAGCAGCCACAGGAGATACACCGGGGAGCTGTTTTTT.

There are many counts of this clonotype. J is TRBJ1-2 and V is TRBV12-3 or TRBV12-4; possibly TRBD1 for D (5 bases). The CDR3 contains 17 residues. Trimming stripped 3 bases from V and 4 bases from J, with 21 bases between. The CDR3 DNA reads as TGTGCCAGCAGTTTTCTACAGGATGGCCCACTAGGCTATGGCTACACCTTC. This encodes CASSFLQDGPLGYGYTF.

This clonotype was recorded a few times. The chain is built from TRBV19 and TRBJ2-7, with TRBD2 matching 8 bases. J lost 3 bases, V lost 6 bases, and 10 bases had no gene match. This CDR3 is built from 15 residues. Germline V gene lookup returns CDR1 LNHDA and CDR2 SQIVND (reference sequence). This chain's CDR3 is CASSFAAGGGYEQYV. CDR3 bases: TGTGCCAGTAGCTTCGCTGCCGGGGGGGGCTACGAGCAGTACGTC.

The chain carries TRBV7-9 and TRBJ2-2; a weak D match, TRBD1 (5 bases). The CDR3 contains 14 residues. Looked up from germline, CDR1 is SEHNR and CDR2 is FQNEAQ (reference sequence). V lost 1 base to trimming and J lost 6 bases, with 9 bases between them. The CDR3 coding sequence is TGTGCCAGCAGCTTAGTGCAGGGATCCGGGGAGCTGTTTTTT. It is translated as CASSLVQGSGELFF.

A few counts support this clonotype. The rearrangement joins TRBV7-2 to TRBJ2-7; 10 nucleotides align to TRBD2. The trim removed 5 bases at V and 6 bases at J, leaving 7 bases unmatched. This CDR3 spans 14 amino acids. The germline gives CDR1 SGHTA, CDR2 FQGNSA. The CDR3 DNA reads TGTGCCAGCAGCCGGAGCGGGGGGGCCCCCGAGCAGTACTTC. The encoded protein is CASSRSGGAPEQYF.

The rearrangement uses TRBV7-6 and TRBJ1-1; D unclear. The CDR3 runs to 13 residues. The V gene's germline CDR1 is SGHVS and CDR2 FNYEAQ. Between the trimmed V and J ends, which lost 1 base and 7 bases, there was a span of 10 bases. As DNA, the CDR3 is TGTGCCAGCAGCTTAGGGGTCGGACTTGAAGCTTTCTTT. It specifies CASSLGVGLEAFF.

The J gene is TRBJ2-1, the V gene TRBV27; D might be TRBD1 or TRBD2, each matching 7 bases. Trimming took 10 bases from V and 1 from J, leaving 14 bases between them. This CDR3 has 14 amino acids. Germline CDR1 and CDR2: MNHEY and SMNVEV (reference sequence). The CDR3 sequence: CATAQGGSYNEQFF. DNA of the CDR3: TGTGCCACCGCGCAGGGGGGGTCCTACAATGAGCAGTTCTTC.

The V gene is TRBV20-1, the J gene TRBJ2-5; D not certain. The CDR3 runs 17 residues. V lost 0 bases and J lost 2, with 19 bases in between. CDR1 and CDR2 from the germline V gene are DFQATT and SNEGSKA (reference sequence). DNA of the CDR3: TGCAGTGCTAGAGATCATTTCTCGCAAACTTTACAAGAGACCCAGTACTTC. It yields the protein CSARDHFSQTLQETQYF.

The chain combines TRBV11-2 with TRBJ2-7, with D possibly being TRBD2 (5 bases). Germline CDR1 reads SGHAT; CDR2 reads FQNNGV. The CDR3 is 15 amino acids. Trimming removed 2 bases from V and 3 bases from J, with 14 bases in between. The CDR3 protein is CASSLSLGLLYEQYV. Here the CDR3 DNA reads TGTGCCAGCAGCTTAAGCCTAGGACTCCTCTACGAGCAGTACGTC.

The chain has TRBV6-5 and TRBJ1-5; a possible D gene is TRBD1 (5 bases). The germline V and J ends were trimmed by 0 bases and 3 bases, with 9 bases remaining between them. Per the germline V gene, CDR1 is MNHEY and CDR2 is SVGAGI. The length of the CDR3 is 15 residues. CDR3 loop: CASSYSSGFNQPQHF. In nucleotides, the CDR3 is TGTGCCAGCAGTTACTCCTCAGGGTTCAATCAGCCCCAGCATTTT.

This sequence joins TRBV19 and TRBJ2-1; 13 bases are a match to TRBD2. CDR1 LNHDA and CDR2 SQIVND come from the germline V gene (reference sequence). The V and J ends lost 6 bases and 8 bases, in that order; junction bases with no gene match: 1. The CDR3 spans 13 residues. CDR3 sequence reads: CASRTSGGDEQFF. The DNA of the CDR3 is TGTGCCAGTAGAACTAGCGGGGGGGATGAGCAGTTCTTC.

The rearrangement joins TRBV6-5 to TRBJ1-2; possibly TRBD1 for D (6 bases). CDR3 length equals 13 residues. The ends were cut back, 2 bases at V and 6 bases at J, with 10 bases in the middle. Germline CDR1 is MNHEY and CDR2 is SVGAGI. The CDR3: CASSYPGVNGYTF. The CDR3 coding sequence is TGTGCCAGCAGTTACCCAGGGGTTAATGGCTACACCTTC.